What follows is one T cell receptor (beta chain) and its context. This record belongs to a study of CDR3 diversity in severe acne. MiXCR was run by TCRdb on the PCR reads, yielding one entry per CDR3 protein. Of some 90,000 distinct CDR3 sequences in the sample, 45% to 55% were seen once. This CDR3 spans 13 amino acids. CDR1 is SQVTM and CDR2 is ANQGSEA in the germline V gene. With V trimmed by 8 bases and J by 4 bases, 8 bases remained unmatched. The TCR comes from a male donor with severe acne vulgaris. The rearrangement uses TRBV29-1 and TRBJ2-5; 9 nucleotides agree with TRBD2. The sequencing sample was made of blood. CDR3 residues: CSYVGTSLETQYF. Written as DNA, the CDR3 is TGCAGCTACGTCGGGACTAGCTTAGAGACCCAGTACTTC.